The clone carrying this TCR beta chain was seen more than once but under ten times. The target antigen is unknown. Given the absence of the conserved phenylalanine or tryptophan at the CDR3 end, a read error is likely. These data originate in a study of tumor and adjacent non-tumor tissue in lung cancer. Study at large: The patients, 10 or so men and five or six women, were 31 to 76 with stage I to III disease.

CDR3 length: 15 residues. The V gene's germline CDR1 is MNHEY and CDR2 SVGEGT. Study findings and constraints: Compared with tumor, normal lung showed significantly lower TCR diversity. Patients with more diverse tumor TCRs had worse survival.

This sample's RNA came from whole unsorted tissue. A modified ARM-PCR protocol with three rounds of nested PCR amplified TCRbeta. TCRdb reprocessed the multiplex PCR reads with MiXCR, giving one entry per CDR3 protein. The sample has fewer than 130,000 distinct CDR3 sequences; about 87% are singletons. The sequenced sample consisted of lung tumor tissue. This TCR was sampled from a man between 65 and 85 years old with non-small cell lung cancer. This chain connects TRBV6-2 or TRBV6-3 to TRBJ2-1; D possibly corresponds to TRBD2 (5 bases). The CDR3 loop is CTSSPGLGNTNEQFL. CDR3 DNA sequence: TGTACCAGCAGTCCGGGATTAGGCAATACCAATGAGCAGTTCCTC.